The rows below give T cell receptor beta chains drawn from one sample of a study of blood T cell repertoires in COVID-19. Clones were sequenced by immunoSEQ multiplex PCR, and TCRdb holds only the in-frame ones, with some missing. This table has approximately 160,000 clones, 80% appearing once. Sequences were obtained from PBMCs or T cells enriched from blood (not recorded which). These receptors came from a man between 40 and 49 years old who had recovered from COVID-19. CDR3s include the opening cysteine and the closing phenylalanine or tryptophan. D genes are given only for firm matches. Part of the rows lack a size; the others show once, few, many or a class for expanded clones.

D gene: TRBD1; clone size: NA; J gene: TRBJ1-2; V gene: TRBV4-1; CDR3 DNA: TGCGCCAGCAGCCAAGATCCCCCACAGACAGGGTTTGGAGTCAATGGCTACACCTTC; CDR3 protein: CASSQDPPQTGFGVNGYTF
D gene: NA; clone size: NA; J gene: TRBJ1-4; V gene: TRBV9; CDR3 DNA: TGTGCCAGCAGCGTAGAAGACACCACCGGGGTGACTAATGAAAAACTGTTTTTT; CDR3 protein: CASSVEDTTGVTNEKLFF
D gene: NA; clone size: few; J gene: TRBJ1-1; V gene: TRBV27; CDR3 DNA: TGTGCCAGCAGGCTTGGCGGGGGCAGGAGGGTCACTGAAGCTTTCTTT; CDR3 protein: CASRLGGGRRVTEAFF
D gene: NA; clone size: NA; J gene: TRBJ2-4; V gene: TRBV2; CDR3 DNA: TGTGCCAGCGGCGGAGGGGGCCGGCGGAACATTCAGTACTTC; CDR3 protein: CASGGGGRRNIQYF
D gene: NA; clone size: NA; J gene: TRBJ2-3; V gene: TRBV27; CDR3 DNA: TGTGCCAGAAAGTGGCAGGGATGTGATACGCAGTATTTT; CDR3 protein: CARKWQGCDTQYF
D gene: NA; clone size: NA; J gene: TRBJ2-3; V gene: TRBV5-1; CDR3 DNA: TGCGCCAGCAGCTTGGTAGGGACTTATTCTAGCACAGATACGCAGTATTTT; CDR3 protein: CASSLVGTYSSTDTQYF
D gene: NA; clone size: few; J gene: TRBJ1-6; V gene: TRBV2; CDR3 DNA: TGTGCCAGCAGTGAAGAGAGTGCGGCCGTGAATTCACCCCTCCACTTT; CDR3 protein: CASSEESAAVNSPLHF
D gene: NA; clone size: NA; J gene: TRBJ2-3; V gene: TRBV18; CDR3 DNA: TGTGCCAGCTCAAACCAGGGGCGGGTTACAGATACGCAGTATTTT; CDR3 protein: CASSNQGRVTDTQYF
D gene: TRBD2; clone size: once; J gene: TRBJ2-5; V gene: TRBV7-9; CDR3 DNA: TGTGCCAGCAGCCTAGCGGGCCGGGAGACCCAGTACTTC; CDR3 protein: CASSLAGRETQYF
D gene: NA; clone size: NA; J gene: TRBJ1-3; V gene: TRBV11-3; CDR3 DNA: TGTGCCAGCAGCTCCGGGACACTCTCTTCTGGAAACACCATATATTTT; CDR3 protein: CASSSGTLSSGNTIYF
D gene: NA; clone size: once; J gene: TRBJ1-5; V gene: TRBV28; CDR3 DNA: TGTGCCAGCAGCCCCAGCGGGGCCCCAAATCAGCCCCAGCATTTT; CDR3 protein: CASSPSGAPNQPQHF
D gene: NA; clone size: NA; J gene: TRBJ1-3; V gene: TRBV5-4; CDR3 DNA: TGTGCCAGCAGTCATGTCGGGAAGGACACCATATATTTT; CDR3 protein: CASSHVGKDTIYF
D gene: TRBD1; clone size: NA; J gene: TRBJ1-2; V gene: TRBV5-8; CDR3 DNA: TGTGCCAGCAGCTTGGTCCCGGGACAGGGAAATGGTGGCTACACCTTC; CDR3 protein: CASSLVPGQGNGGYTF
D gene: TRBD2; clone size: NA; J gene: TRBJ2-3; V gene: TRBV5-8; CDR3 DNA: TGTGCCAGCAGCGTCCGACTAGCGGGGGGCCCCACAGATACGCAGTATTTT; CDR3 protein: CASSVRLAGGPTDTQYF
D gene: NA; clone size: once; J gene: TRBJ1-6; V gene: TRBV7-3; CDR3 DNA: TGTGCCAGCAGCCCCGGGGGGCTGAATTCACCCCTCCACTTT; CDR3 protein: CASSPGGLNSPLHF
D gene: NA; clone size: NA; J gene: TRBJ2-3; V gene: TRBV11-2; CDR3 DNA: TGTGCCAGCAGCTTAGTCGGGGGTACAGATACGCAGTATTTT; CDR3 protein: CASSLVGGTDTQYF
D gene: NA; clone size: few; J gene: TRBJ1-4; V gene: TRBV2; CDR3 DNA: TGTGCCAGCAGTAAGGGAGGGGCAACTAATGAAAAACTGTTTTTT; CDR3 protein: CASSKGGATNEKLFF